Listed here is a single T cell receptor beta chain. The data stem from a study of blood T cell repertoires in COVID-19. Assay used: immunoSEQ multiplex PCR; TCRdb lists only in-frame clones, some missing. The repertoire includes 61,000 or so clones, under 85% of them detected once, and about 4% sits in the top ten. The material sequenced was peripheral blood. The origin of this receptor is an elderly woman with acute or convalescent COVID-19.

CDR3 in DNA: TGTGCCACCAGCGTGCCCCGGACAGGGAAATACGAGCAGTACTTC. It codes for CATSVPRTGKYEQYF. The V call is TRBV15, the J call TRBJ2-7; 8 nucleotides line up with TRBD1. Trimming at V came to 5 bases and at J to 4 bases, leaving 10 bases not matched to a gene. Germline CDR1 reads LNHNV; CDR2 reads YYDKDF (reference sequence). The CDR3 runs 15 residues.